The sequence of this T cell receptor (beta chain) was determined in a study of blood T cells in healthy people across ages. This clonotype was counted between two and nine times. Trimming removed 6 bases at V and 4 bases at J, with 15 bases between. This CDR3 region has 14 residues. The second PCR ran about 6 to 11 cycles with a sample-barcoded 5' primer and J-beta primers. One entry per CDR3 protein, called by TCRdb with MiXCR from the 5' RACE reads. The sample contains 700,000 or so distinct CDR3 sequences, roughly 20% of which appear only once. This TCR was sampled from a man in his 70s in good health. This chain connects TRBV12-3 or TRBV12-4 to TRBJ1-2; maybe TRBD1 (6 bases). The sample taken for sequencing was blood. CDR3 protein: CASSIQGGTYGYTF. Here the CDR3 DNA reads TGTGCCAGCAGCATACAGGGAGGCACCTATGGCTACACCTTC.